These T cell receptor beta chains were read from a single sample in a study of control samples from healthy donors and cancer patients. Sequencing was performed with immunoSEQ multiplex PCR; in TCRdb, only in-frame clones are kept and a portion is missing. The profile shows over 100,000 clones, more than 80% of them singletons. The sequencing input was blood. The receptors originated from a man aged 40-49 years in good health. The CDR3 runs from the conserved cysteine through the conserved F or W.

V gene: TRBV5-5; CDR3 protein: CASSLGGYEQYF
V gene: TRBV5-1; CDR3 protein: CASRIDTVRLSEAFF
V gene: TRBV29-1; CDR3 protein: CSVGMSSQGDQPQHF
V gene: TRBV2; CDR3 protein: CASSWTVSNQPQHF
V gene: TRBV4-2; CDR3 protein: CASSQDRGQSPLHF
V gene: TRBV6-1; CDR3 protein: CASSEAPGVDSPLHF
V gene: TRBV27; CDR3 protein: CASSLLLGQGSYEQYF
V gene: TRBV9; CDR3 protein: CASSARTGNTEAFF
V gene: TRBV18; CDR3 protein: CASSPRQGARGMEEAFF
V gene: TRBV6-1; CDR3 protein: CASSEYGGTGYYNEQFF
V gene: TRBV7-3; CDR3 protein: CASSPAGAGNEQFF
V gene: TRBV19; CDR3 protein: CASSLFSNQPQHF
V gene: TRBV2; CDR3 protein: CATGGGDYGYTF
V gene: TRBV6-1; CDR3 protein: CASSEEPTSGRRETQYF